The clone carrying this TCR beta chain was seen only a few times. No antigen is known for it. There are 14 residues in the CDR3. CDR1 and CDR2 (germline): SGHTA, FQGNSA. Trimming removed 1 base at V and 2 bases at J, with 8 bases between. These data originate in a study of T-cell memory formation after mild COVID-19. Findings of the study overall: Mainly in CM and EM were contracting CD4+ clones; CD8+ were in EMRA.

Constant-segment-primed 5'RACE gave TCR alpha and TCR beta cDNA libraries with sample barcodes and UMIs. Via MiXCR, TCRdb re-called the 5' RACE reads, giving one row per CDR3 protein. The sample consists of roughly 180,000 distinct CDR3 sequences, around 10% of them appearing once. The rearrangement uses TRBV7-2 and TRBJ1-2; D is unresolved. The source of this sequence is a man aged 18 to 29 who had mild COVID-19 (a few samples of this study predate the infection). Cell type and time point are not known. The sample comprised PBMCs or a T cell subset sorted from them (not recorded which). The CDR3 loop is CASSLVGVNYGYTF. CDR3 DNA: TGTGCCAGCAGCTTAGTGGGAGTCAACTATGGCTACACCTTC.